These 4 T cell receptor beta chains came from one sample sequenced in a study of blood T cell repertoires in COVID-19. The protocol was immunoSEQ multiplex PCR, while the TCRdb copy is restricted to in-frame clones and leaves out a portion. The sample shows approximately 170,000 clones, roughly 84% of them seen only once. Sequencing was carried out using peripheral blood. These receptors all come from an elderly man with COVID-19, enrolled during active disease.

J is TRBJ1-5 and V is TRBV7-9; D not certain. The germline V and J ends were trimmed by 6 bases and 4 bases, with 10 bases remaining between them. CDR3 length: 13 residues. The germline V gene encodes CDR1 SEHNR and CDR2 FQNEAQ (reference sequence). The CDR3 loop reads CASSNTENQPQHF. CDR3 nucleotides: TGTGCCAGCAGTAATACAGAGAATCAGCCCCAGCATTTT.

This chain links TRBV19 with TRBJ1-6; 7 positions agree with TRBD1. V lost 5 bases, J lost 9 bases, and 7 bases stayed unmatched. The CDR3 length is 14 residues. Germline CDR1 LNHDA, CDR2 SQIVND (reference sequence). The CDR3 is CASSDRASRSPLHF. The DNA of the CDR3 is TGTGCCAGTAGTGACAGGGCTTCTCGTTCACCCCTCCACTTT. Full variable domain (remainder filled in from reference TRBV19 and TRBJ1-6): DGGITQSPKYLFRKEGQNVTLSCEQNLNHDAMYWYRQDPGQGLRLIYYSQIVNDFQKGDIAEGYSVSREKKESFPLTVTSAQKNPTAFYLCASSDRASRSPLHFGNGTRLTVT.

The rearrangement joins TRBV5-5 to TRBJ2-5; 9 nucleotides match TRBD1. The CDR3 runs 13 residues. Germline assignment: CDR1 SGHKS and CDR2 YYEKEE (reference sequence). J lost 5 bases, V lost 4 bases, and 3 bases had no gene match. CDR3 nucleotide sequence: TGTGCCAGCAGCCCAGACAGGGGGGAGACCCAGTACTTC. It codes for CASSPDRGETQYF.

The chain combines TRBV24-1 with TRBJ1-2; D unclear. The CDR3 covers 13 residues. The germline V gene has CDR1 KGHDR and CDR2 SFDVKD. The V end was cut by 4 bases, the J end by 1 base, with 6 bases between. The CDR3 bases are TGTGCCACCAGTGAGGCGGTTAACTATGGCTACACCTTC. It translates to CATSEAVNYGYTF.